These 10 T cell receptor beta chains were sequenced from one sample in a study of lymphopenia after photon versus proton radiotherapy. The repertoire was sequenced with immunoSEQ multiplex PCR; TCRdb's copy has only in-frame clones and lacks some. In the table there are about 65,000 clones, about nine tenths of which are singletons. Sequences were derived from peripheral blood, sampled from a patient treated with proton-based radiotherapy. These receptors all stem from an older man with esophageal cancer.

The chain links TRBV2 to TRBJ1-3, with D unresolved. V was clipped by 3 bases and J by 0 bases, with 12 bases between them. CDR3 size: 16 residues. CDR1 SNHLY and CDR2 FYNNEI come from the germline V gene. The CDR3 sequence: CASSEGGRLSGNTIYF. The CDR3 DNA is TGTGCCAGCAGTGAGGGCGGGAGACTCTCTGGAAACACCATATATTTT.

The chain links TRBV19 to TRBJ2-3; D gene ambiguous. Trimming left V 5 bases short and J 2 bases short, with 2 bases between. CDR3 length: 11 amino acids. CDR1 is LNHDA, CDR2 SQIVND, per germline (reference sequence). CDR3 nucleotides: TGTGCCAGTAGTTTCACAGATACGCAGTATTTT. This codes for CASSFTDTQYF. Full variable domain (remainder filled in from reference TRBV19 and TRBJ2-3): DGGITQSPKYLFRKEGQNVTLSCEQNLNHDAMYWYRQDPGQGLRLIYYSQIVNDFQKGDIAEGYSVSREKKESFPLTVTSAQKNPTAFYLCASSFTDTQYFGPGTRLTVL.

V usage is TRBV27 and J usage is TRBJ2-2; 9 nucleotides match TRBD1. With 7 bases clipped from V and 5 bases from J, the junction kept 11 bases outside the gene matches. The CDR3 consists of 16 residues. Germline V gene data show CDR1 as MNHEY and CDR2 as SMNVEV (reference sequence). The CDR3 region has the DNA TGTGCCAGCACTCAATTTCGGACAGGGGTGACCGGGGAGCTGTTTTTT. Translating it yields CASTQFRTGVTGELFF.

The chain carries TRBV7-2 and TRBJ2-5, with TRBD2 matching over 9 bases. This CDR3 is 15 amino acids long. Germline assignment: CDR1 SGHTA and CDR2 FQGNSA. The V segment lost 5 bases and the J segment 3 bases; nucleotides outside the gene matches: 7. CDR3 sequence: CASSIIAGAEETQYF. In DNA, the CDR3 is TGTGCCAGCAGCATCATAGCGGGGGCGGAAGAGACCCAGTACTTC.

The V and J genes are TRBV15 and TRBJ1-3; D not resolved. Germline V CDR1 and CDR2: LNHNV, YYDKDF (reference sequence). This CDR3 spans 17 amino acids. The germline V and J ends were trimmed by 3 bases and 3 bases, with 18 bases remaining between them. The CDR3 reads CATSREVDANLGNTIYF. The CDR3 nucleotides read TGTGCCACCAGCAGGGAAGTGGACGCTAACCTTGGAAACACCATATATTTT.

In DNA, the CDR3 is TGTGCCAGCAGCTTAGGGGGACTAGCCAAAAACATTCAGTACTTC. Its protein product is CASSLGGLAKNIQYF. The chain joins TRBV7-2 to TRBJ2-4; possibly TRBD2 for D (6 bases). Germline V gene data show CDR1 as SGHTA and CDR2 as FQGNSA. This CDR3 is 15 amino acids long. V lost 1 base to trimming and J lost 0 bases, with 7 bases between them.

The gene calls are TRBV25-1 and TRBJ2-7, with 9 bases aligning to TRBD1. This CDR3 comprises 14 residues. In germline, CDR1 is MGHDK, CDR2 SYGVNS. J lost 7 bases, V lost 8 bases, and 12 bases had no gene match. CDR3 in amino acids: CASGRDRVSGEQYF. The CDR3 coding sequence is TGTGCCAGCGGCCGGGACAGGGTATCGGGGGAGCAGTACTTC.

The chain has TRBV10-3 and TRBJ2-3; either TRBD1 or TRBD2 may fit D (5 bases each). Germline V gene sequence: CDR1 ENHRY, CDR2 SYGVKD. CDR3 length: 14 amino acids. Trimming took off 0 bases at V and 4 bases at J, with 8 bases between the two ends. The CDR3 region has the DNA TGTGCCATCAGTGAGTCGATGGGGGCAGATACGCAGTATTTT. Amino acids: CAISESMGADTQYF.

The chain couples TRBV10-3 to TRBJ2-2; D possibly corresponds to TRBD1 (5 bases). V was cut by 5 bases and J by 6 bases, with 10 bases left in between. Germline values: CDR1 ENHRY, CDR2 SYGVKD. This CDR3 comprises 13 residues. Here the CDR3 DNA reads TGTGCCATCAGTTCTCAGGGTCCCGGGGAGCTGTTTTTT. Protein: CAISSQGPGELFF.

The chain is built from TRBV28 and TRBJ1-2, with TRBD1 matching over 7 bases. The germline V gene encodes CDR1 MDHEN and CDR2 SYDVKM. The CDR3 is 14 amino acids. Trimming removed 6 bases from V and 7 bases from J; junction bases left unmatched: 11. As DNA, the CDR3 is TGTGCCAGCAGCTCCACGACAGGGCTGGGTGGCTACACCTTC. Encoded protein: CASSSTTGLGGYTF.